Below, one T cell receptor beta chain is given with its context. This clone has only a few counts. No cognate antigen has been identified for it. Qualities for individual bases were not recorded, and no much larger clone is one base off. Relative to germline, V is missing 7 bases and J is missing 2 bases, with 8 bases of the junction outside any gene match. For CDR1 and CDR2, the germline V gene lists SNHLY and FYNNEI. Taken from cysteine to phenylalanine, the CDR3 has 15 residues. Only the CDR3 part of the read is kept: 45 bases, read in frame from the first base. The data stem from a study of cytomegalovirus exposure and HLA in healthy donors listed by TCRdb under 2017. At the level of the whole study: In an earlier analysis of 450 to 750 of the donors, 250 to 300 Gb of sequence data and 117 million unique TCR beta sequences from 150 million to 200 million T cells were reported. An early release covering approximately 600 HLA-typed donors comprised approximately 300 gigabases of sequencing data and around 80 million unique TCR sequences. Of the roughly 400 genotyped donors, approximately 83% fell in the genetic ancestry cluster associated with self-reported Caucasian donors. The study aimed to test whether cataloging public T cell receptors could reveal signatures of past pathogen exposure. Using immunosequencing, the study profiled T cell repertoires from around 680 subjects and related those repertoires to cytomegalovirus serostatus. A separate validation cohort of 100 to 150 different subjects was used in addition to the roughly 720-subject first cohort. To predict cytomegalovirus infection status, the study brought together high-throughput TCR immunosequencing, statistical association of individual TCRs with disease status, and machine learning. A later analysis re-analyzed previously published TCR beta repertoires from roughly 690 donors and added high-resolution HLA genotyping to study TCR occurrence patterns. Rather than drawing on any new phenotypic data, the later analysis identified candidate immune exposures from TCR beta sequences and the way those sequences occurred across donors. An earlier analysis of 587 of the donors applied high-throughput TCR beta sequencing to assess whether each TCR beta V gene segment acted as functional or pseudogenic. Alongside the repertoire data, information on donor age, sex, ethnicity and CMV serostatus was compiled. Genome-wide SNP genotypes for about 55% of the 666 donors were used in a later genetic analysis, which treated that subset as a discovery cohort. Every repertoire in the discovery cohort had been generated on one and the same sequencing platform. HLA typing covered class I and class II loci at four-digit resolution. Typing coverage varied by locus: roughly 629-640 donors for A, B, C, DRB1 and DQB1; under 550 for DQA1; around 570 for DPA1; about 450 for DPB1. Roughly five DR-DQ haplotypes were handled as single units for association and clustering because linkage in the cohort was strong. Among approximately 370 genotyped donors of the cohort, an average of roughly 230,000 unique TCR beta nucleotide sequences was sequenced per donor, of which approximately 18% were non-productive. What the authors observed across the whole study: The authors suggested that the approach could potentially be generalized to other disease states and immunological phenotypes. A later analysis found that HLA-associated TCR beta chains were more clonally expanded and had lower generation probabilities than equally common non-associated chains. In a later analysis, the rate of TCR association differed among HLA loci, with DRB1 alleles having the most associated TCRs and HLA-C alleles having the fewest. The presence/absence analyses assumed that sequencing depth was roughly uniform across donors, and that assumption may not be true. The 87-base-pair reads could not distinguish some IMGT-functional V segments, including TRBV6-2 and TRBV6-3, so those segments were excluded. The earlier analysis of approximately 590 of the donors excluded over 15 rarely observed V segments, including chromosome 9 orphons, because counts were too low. Broadly in line with IMGT annotations, most TCR beta V segments showed up in productive rearrangements about 87% or about 30% of the time in an earlier analysis of 450 to 600 of the donors. Most TCR sequences were observed very rarely across donors, whereas some public TCRs were present in many individuals. In vitro tests confirmed that three of the cytomegalovirus-associated TCR beta chains recognize cytomegalovirus antigens. The study gave a list of 150 to 200 TCR beta chains associated with cytomegalovirus. A cluster of highly shared sequence variants was judged likely to be a technical artifact of the sequencing pipeline. According to a later genetic analysis, donors in an Asian-associated ancestry cluster had fewer N-insertions in productive TCRs than the roughly 660-donor mean. In a later analysis, several top co-occurrence clusters were reported to appear linked to parvovirus B19, influenza, CMV and Epstein-Barr virus. HLA typing was unavailable for some donors at each locus, so association tests used only the typed subset. Cytomegalovirus status was reported to be diagnosed by the classifier with high specificity and sensitivity in both the original and validation cohorts. According to a later analysis, most CMV-associated TCR beta chains appeared to be HLA-restricted, and the HLA associations seemed to be driven largely by CMV exposure. A further reported finding was that TCR beta sequences accurately predicted the HLA-A and HLA-B alleles for most subjects in the first cohort. Linkage disequilibrium might explain the correlated functional status among segregating V segments, but an unknown experimental factor could not be ruled out. In a later analysis, 16,951 TCR beta sequences were associated with specific HLA alleles at a false discovery rate of 0.05. Immune exposure information for the cohort was limited to CMV serostatus. An association between a missense DCLRE1C variant and V-gene and J-gene trimming of TCR beta chains was found in a later genetic analysis and replicated in an independent cohort. Strong co-occurrence of HLA alleles, especially DR and DQ, made assigning TCR associations to individual alleles difficult. In this cohort, only TCR beta chains were sequenced, and detectable features were limited by the absence of alpha or paired-chain data.

The method was the immunoSEQ multiplex PCR assay. The multiplex PCR relied on a mix of 60 forward primers for TCR Vbeta segments and 13 reverse primers for TCR Jbeta segments. Amplification of the CDR3 region of rearranged TCR beta genes was performed with a multiplex PCR assay on genomic DNA. The Illumina HiSeq System was used to sequence the amplified TCR beta libraries as 87-base-pair reads. Concerning the study's data processing: Across the 500 to 850 repertoires, a later analysis counted 60 million to 90 million unique TCR beta chains, about 10 million of which were shared by at least two donors. Raw reads were error-corrected and collapsed into unique sequences by a nearest-neighbor algorithm in which closely related sequences were merged to remove PCR and sequencing errors. V, D and J gene segments were assigned by aligning CDR3 sequences to IMGT reference sequences. For a sequence to be retained, a match of at least six nucleotides to both a V gene segment and a J gene segment was required. A rearrangement counted as productive if the CDR3 had no stop codons and remained in frame with V and J, and every other rearrangement counted as non-productive. CDR3 was defined by IMGT convention, running from the second conserved V-encoded cysteine to the conserved J-encoded phenylalanine. The earlier analysis of a few hundred of the donors excluded any sequence lacking an unambiguous match to a single V gene segment. An earlier analysis of approximately 590 of the donors classified V segments as functional when productive rearrangements were above 56.7% and as segregating when the standard deviation between donors was above 5%. To diagnose cytomegalovirus status from the catalog of TCR beta chain sequences, a statistical classification framework was built. V and J gene assignment, in a later analysis, came from comparing TCR nucleotide sequences with IMGT/GENE-DB human TR gene sequences. A later analysis assigned CDR3 sequences and most-parsimonious VDJ recombination scenarios with the TCRdist pipeline. In a later analysis, each TCR beta chain was defined by its CDR3 amino acid sequence together with its V-gene family, and reads without a unique V-gene family were excluded. To address suspected cross-contamination and a sequencing artifact, a later analysis removed some 620 highly shared, low-generation-probability nucleotide sequences. In a later analysis, a clonal expansion index for each public chain was calculated from normalized within-repertoire ranks of inferred template counts. In a later analysis, generation probabilities were computed with a VDJ recombination model fitted to out-of-frame rearrangements, and the resulting probabilities were checked against IGoR. In a later analysis, hypergeometric tests were used to score TCR-TCR, TCR-HLA and TCR-CMV co-occurrence, with a repertoire-size bias correction applied to TCR pairs. False discovery rates were estimated in a later analysis by permuting HLA or CMV assignments 20 times. In a later analysis, co-occurring TCRs were grouped using DBSCAN, and TCRdist sequence similarity was added for clustering within HLA-allele-positive subsets. For co-occurrence clustering, repertoires with fewer than 30,000 or more than 120,000 public chains were excluded, along with about five repertoires with anomalous nucleotide sharing. Drawn from immuneACCESS, this table holds only the in-frame rearrangements with V and J called that TCRdb kept. Clones are partly lost; checked studies trace under half to an unresolved V gene and leave the rest unexplained. V and J calls and clone size are copied from that table; D and trimming were computed from the DNA. Across this sample there are some 130,000 clones, with about 76% seen only once. Of the sample, 0.55% to 0.75% falls within the top ten clones.

The cohort consisted of hundreds of healthy bone marrow donors. Cohort members were all nominally healthy when sampled, although unrecorded immune exposures were likely present. The donor tested CMV seronegative, placing the donor among the 350 or so seronegative members of the cohort. Every donor gave a peripheral blood sample, and the peripheral blood mononuclear cells from that sample were used for TCR beta sequencing. The Qiagen DNeasy Blood Extraction Kit was used to extract genomic DNA from the blood cell samples. Rearrangement joined TRBV2 to TRBJ1-5; 7 junctional bases match TRBD1. Sequenced sample: PBMCs. This receptor was obtained from a young man in good health and CMV-seronegative. The CDR3 has the sequence CASIRDRAGNQPQHF. The nucleotide sequence reads TGTGCCAGCATCCGGGACAGAGCGGGCAATCAGCCCCAGCATTTT. Beyond the CDR3, the reference TRBV2 and TRBJ1-5 genes provide the residues; the full variable domain reads: EPEVTQTPSHQVTQMGQEVILRCVPISNHLYFYWYRQILGQKVEFLVSFYNNEISEKSEIFDDQFSVERPDGSNFTLKIRSTKLEDSAMYFCASIRDRAGNQPQHFGDGTRLSIL.